The clone carrying this T cell receptor beta chain was detected ten times or more. The antigen is not known. Libraries from naive CD8 cells were generated from 20,000 to 1,000,000 sorted cells (with 10%, 30% or 50% RNA). The authors sorted naive CD8 T cells as CD8+CD4-CCR7+CD45RA+. This entry belongs to a study of molecular identifiers for immune sequencing clone quantification. Methods described previously were used for bulk TCR libraries, and listed TCR primers were applied. MiXCR, applied by TCRdb to the PCR reads, yields one record per CDR3 protein. The profile covers under 65,000 distinct CDR3 sequences, with about 25% appearing a single time and about 1.9% taken by the ten largest. Whole-study findings and limits: With a barcode shared among identical TCR molecules, highly expanded clone sizes could be underestimated.

CDR1 is DFQATT, CDR2 SNEGSKA, per germline (reference sequence). The length of the CDR3 is 15 residues. Deletions cut 0 bases from V and 6 bases from J, with 18 bases between. The origin of this receptor is a human donor in good health. Some libraries in this study had Jurkat cell RNA spiked in. The sequenced material came from naive CD8+ T cells from blood, with Jurkat cell RNA spiked in. Subset indicated: FACS-sorted CD8+CD4-CCR7+CD45RA+ naive T cells. This chain joins TRBV20-1 and TRBJ2-7, with D hard to call. Here the CDR3 reads CSARDLESLDLEQYF. The DNA for the CDR3 is TGCAGTGCTAGAGATCTGGAAAGCCTCGATCTCGAGCAGTACTTC.